These 9 T cell receptor beta chains originate from one sample sequenced in a study of cytomegalovirus exposure and HLA in healthy donors. Clones were read by immunoSEQ multiplex PCR, and TCRdb kept only the in-frame ones, dropping some. The repertoire holds 150,000 to 170,000 clones, with 86% as singletons. The sample taken for sequencing was PBMCs. The receptor source for this set is a human donor in good health.

The chain joins TRBV7-9 to TRBJ1-2; D is possibly TRBD1 (5 bases). V dropped 3 bases and J dropped 7 bases, with 12 bases sitting between them. Germline V lookup: CDR1 SEHNR, CDR2 FQNEAQ (reference sequence). The CDR3 runs 13 residues. The CDR3 region is CASSFSGGSGYTF. CDR3 in DNA: TGTGCCAGCAGCTTCTCGGGGGGTTCTGGCTACACCTTC.

The chain carries TRBV5-1 and TRBJ2-2; tentative D call: TRBD2 (5 bases). The CDR3 contains 15 residues. V was trimmed by 5 bases and J by 0 bases, leaving 11 bases between them. Germline V lookup: CDR1 SGHRS, CDR2 YFSETQ. The CDR3 region is CASRPGITNTGELFF. The CDR3 DNA is TGCGCCAGCAGACCCGGGATTACGAACACCGGGGAGCTGTTTTTT.

The chain combines TRBV7-8 with TRBJ1-1; D possibly corresponds to TRBD1 (5 bases). The CDR3 has 12 residues. CDR1 and CDR2 from the germline V gene are SGHVS and FQNEAQ. V dropped 1 base and J dropped 7 bases, with 7 bases sitting between them. The CDR3 loop is CASSLVDSEAFF. The DNA of the CDR3 is TGTGCCAGCAGCTTAGTCGACAGTGAAGCTTTCTTT.

V usage is TRBV9 and J usage is TRBJ2-7; 7 nucleotides line up with TRBD2. Trimming took 3 bases from V and 2 from J; bases not matched to a gene: 5. In germline, CDR1 is SGDLS, CDR2 YYNGEE. This CDR3 contains 14 residues. The CDR3 sequence is CASSGRDYTYEQYF. As DNA, the CDR3 is TGTGCCAGCAGCGGCCGGGACTACACCTACGAGCAGTACTTC.

This clone came up a few times. Different DNA sequences within this sample yield the same CDR3. This rearrangement joins TRBV7-8 to TRBJ2-1; 12 nucleotides agree with TRBD2. With 5 bases clipped from V and 1 base from J, the junction kept 3 bases outside the gene matches. CDR1 and CDR2 (germline): SGHVS, FQNEAQ. This CDR3 has 16 amino acids. Written as DNA, the CDR3 is TGTGCCAGCAGCCCGGGACTAGCGGGTTCCTACAATGAGCAGTTCTTC. This translates into CASSPGLAGSYNEQFF.

The V and J genes are TRBV7-7 and TRBJ2-3; TRBD2 might be the D (5 bases). This CDR3 spans 14 amino acids. V lost 1 base, J lost 0 bases, and 5 bases lay in between. CDR1 is SSHAT and CDR2 is FNYEAQ in the germline V gene (reference sequence). CDR3 loop: CASSLGTSTDTQYF. In DNA form, the CDR3 reads TGTGCCAGCAGCTTAGGGACTAGCACAGATACGCAGTATTTT.

In its sample, this clone was seen once. The J gene is TRBJ2-7, the V gene TRBV6-1; possibly TRBD1 for D (5 bases). The CDR3 runs 12 residues. Germline V CDR1 and CDR2: MNHNS, SASEGT. V gave up 9 bases and J gave up 6 bases, with 15 bases separating them. This CDR3 reads CASPGRVGEQYF. The CDR3 coding sequence is TGTGCCAGTCCCGGCAGGGTGGGCGAGCAGTACTTC.

The V gene is TRBV12-1, the J gene TRBJ2-5; the tabulated D call, TRBD2, remains unverified against the DNA. TRBV12-1 is an annotated pseudogene. The CDR3 has 18 amino acids. The CDR3 region is CASSYQQRGVHQQETQYF. CDR3 nucleotides: TGTGCCAGCAGCTACCAACAACGCGGGGTTCACCAGCAAGAGACCCAGTACTTC.

The chain uses TRBV19 and TRBJ1-1; a possible D gene is TRBD1 (6 bases). Germline V CDR1 and CDR2: LNHDA, SQIVND (reference sequence). V lost 8 bases and J lost 4, with 14 bases in between. This CDR3 region has 13 residues. CDR3 in DNA: TGTGCCAGTGCCCAACAGGGTCGCACTGAAGCTTTCTTT. This codes for CASAQQGRTEAFF.